This TCR beta chain was observed in a study of tumor-infiltrating lymphocytes in primary liver carcinoma. In the study overall: Lesions, classed as T1-T3 N0M0, spanned roughly 4.2 to 10 cm across.

General observations from the study: Tumor-adjacent and tumor-blood pairs displayed less overlap than did pairs of tumor regions.

DNA and RNA were both co-extracted from around 20-30 mg of bulk tissue that had not been sorted. All patients had surgically resected primary liver carcinoma. With respect to this clonotype: Its target is unknown. Just one base apart from a much larger clone, this may be a read error.

From 500 ng total RNA, TCR beta cDNA was generated with a primer in the constant region. Construction of TCR beta libraries relied on three successive nested multiplex PCR rounds employing slightly modified ARM-PCR. Using its own MiXCR run on the multiplex PCR reads, TCRdb lists one record per CDR3 protein. The table has approximately 73,000 distinct CDR3 sequences, 71% seen once; the top ten hold roughly an eighth. The sample consisted of liver tumor tissue from sampling region 4. Indicated subset: tumor region T4, right-lateral pole. This clonotype originated in a woman aged 55-69 years with primary liver carcinoma and hepatitis B virus infection.

CDR3 DNA sequence: TGTGCCAGCAGGCCCTGGGGGGAGGGCTTAAATGAGCAGTTCTTC. Its protein product is CASRPWGEGLNEQFF. J is TRBJ2-1 and V is TRBV6-6; TRBD2 agrees at 7 bases. The ends lost 6 bases at V and 7 bases at J; junction bases unmatched: 12. CDR1 MNHNY and CDR2 SVGAGI come from the germline V gene (reference sequence). This CDR3 is 15 amino acids long.